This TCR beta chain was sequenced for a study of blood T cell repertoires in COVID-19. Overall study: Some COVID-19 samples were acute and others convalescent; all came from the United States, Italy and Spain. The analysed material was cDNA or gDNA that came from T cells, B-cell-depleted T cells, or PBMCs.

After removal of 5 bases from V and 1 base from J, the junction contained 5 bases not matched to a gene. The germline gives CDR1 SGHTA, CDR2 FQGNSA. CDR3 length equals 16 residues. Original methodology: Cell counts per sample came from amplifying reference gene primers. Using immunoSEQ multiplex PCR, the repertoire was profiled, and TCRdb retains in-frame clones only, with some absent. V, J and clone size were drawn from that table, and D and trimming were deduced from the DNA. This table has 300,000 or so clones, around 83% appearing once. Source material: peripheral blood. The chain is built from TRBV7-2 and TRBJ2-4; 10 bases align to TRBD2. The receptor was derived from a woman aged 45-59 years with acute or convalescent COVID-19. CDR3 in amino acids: CASSRGTSAAKNIQYF. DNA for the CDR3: TGTGCCAGCAGCCGCGGGACTAGCGCCGCCAAAAACATTCAGTACTTC.